This TCR beta chain emerged from a study of cytomegalovirus exposure and HLA in healthy donors. Primers: 60 Vbeta forward and 13 Jbeta reverse. As processed by the authors: The count from a later analysis was tens of millions of unique TCR beta chains, some 11 million of them shared. The assay was immunoSEQ multiplex PCR, and TCRdb's table has in-frame clones only and misses some. Clone size and V and J calls were adopted from that table, with D and trimming inferred from the DNA. The sample has roughly 160,000 clones; around 77% are singletons. Study conclusions and caveats: No immune exposure information besides CMV serostatus was available. TRBV6-2, TRBV6-3 and some other V segments were excluded as indistinguishable.

About this clone: As yet, its antigen is unknown.

This CDR3 contains 14 residues. The germline V and J ends were trimmed by 7 bases and 5 bases, with 17 bases remaining between them. Germline CDR1 LNHDA, CDR2 SQIVND (reference sequence). This TCR came from a woman aged 30 to 39 in good health and CMV-seronegative. Source material: PBMCs. The chain carries TRBV19 and TRBJ1-2, with D possibly TRBD1 on 5 matching bases. CDR3 protein: CASIDVAGLYGYTF. The CDR3 DNA follows: TGTGCCAGTATTGACGTGGCAGGGTTGTATGGCTACACCTTC.